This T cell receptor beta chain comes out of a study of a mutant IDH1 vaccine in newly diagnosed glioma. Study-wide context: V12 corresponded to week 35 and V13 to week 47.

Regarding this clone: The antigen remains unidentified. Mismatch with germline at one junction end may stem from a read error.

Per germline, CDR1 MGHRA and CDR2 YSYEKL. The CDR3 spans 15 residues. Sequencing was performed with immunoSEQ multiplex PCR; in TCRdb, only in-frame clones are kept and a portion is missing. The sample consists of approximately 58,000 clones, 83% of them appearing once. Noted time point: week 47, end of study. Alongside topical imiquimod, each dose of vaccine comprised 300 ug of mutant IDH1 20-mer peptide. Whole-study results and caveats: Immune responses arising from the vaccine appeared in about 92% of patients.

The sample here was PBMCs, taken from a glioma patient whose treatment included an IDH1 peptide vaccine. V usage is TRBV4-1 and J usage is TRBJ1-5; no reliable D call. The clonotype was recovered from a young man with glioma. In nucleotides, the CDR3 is TGCGCCAGCAGCCAAGACGAATTTAGCAATCGGCCCCAGCATTTT. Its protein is CASSQDEFSNRPQHF.